Here is one T cell receptor (beta chain) with its context. Its cognate antigen is unknown. Per the original data handling: Filtering differed since immunoSEQ provided only junctions, with no quality scores. The table came from immunoSEQ multiplex PCR; TCRdb's copy has only in-frame clones and leaves some out. V, J and clone size derive from that table, while D and trimming were established from the DNA sequence. This table holds about 680,000 clones, 90% to 95% found once. The entry originates in a study of shared clonotypes between healthy human individuals. On the study more broadly: The donor group consisted of two women and a few men, aged 18 to 49. The study's findings and limits: Naive subsets tended to show greater estimated richness than memory subsets.

The CDR3 length is 16 residues. V shed 4 bases and J shed 3 bases, with 20 bases lying between them. Germline V gene lookup returns CDR1 SGHDT and CDR2 YYEEEE. Naivety among CD8 cells was defined by CD45RO negativity and positive CCR7 selection, thereby excluding terminally differentiated effector memory CD45RA+ cells. This clonotype originated in a man aged 25 to 40 in good health. This sequence joins TRBV5-6 and TRBJ2-7; D may be TRBD1 (5 bases). The material sequenced was naive CD8+ T cells sorted from blood. The DNA for the CDR3 is TGTGCCAGCAGCAGCCTGACAGCCCCGGAACTCTACGAGCAGTACTTC. Its translation: CASSSLTAPELYEQYF.